This T cell receptor (beta chain) appears in the sequencing data of a study of T-cell memory formation after mild COVID-19 (dated by TCRdb to the early 2020s). Broadly, across the study: TCR sequence clusters from the two donors were largely donor specific. Longitudinal TCRalpha and TCRbeta repertoire sequencing tracked T-cell clones expanding and contracting after mild COVID-19 in two donors. Two young, previously healthy adult volunteers made up the cohort, one male and one female.

The paper as a whole reports these results and caveats: Contracting CD4+ clones were found mainly in CM and EM memory subsets, while CD8+ clones were enriched in EMRA. Some responding clones were detected in pre-infection memory, which suggested that pre-existing cross-reactive memory T cells had joined the SARS-CoV-2 response. The study covered only a couple of mild cases, and larger cohorts including severe cases with pre-infection samples were considered necessary. SARS-CoV-2 specificity was not confirmed for the second-wave clones peaking on day 37. Clones contracting from day 15 to 85 had balanced CD4/CD8 phenotypes, while a second wave expanding from day 15 to 37 was biased towards CD4+.

V and J are truncated by 6 bases and 0 bases respectively, leaving an intervening sequence of 14 bases. From the cysteine through the phenylalanine, the CDR3 covers 16 amino acids. Only the CDR3 DNA is retained, 48 bases long and in frame from the first base. Instrument used: Illumina NovaSeq 6000. cDNA libraries for TCRalpha and TCRbeta were prepared by 5'RACE using constant-segment primers, with sample barcodes and unique molecular identifiers added. Trizol reagent was used to extract RNA from every sample. Library amplification was performed in two PCR steps, and a second sample barcode and Illumina TruSeq adapters were introduced in the second step. Sequencing of the libraries was done on an Illumina NovaSeq, producing 2 x 150 bp paired-end reads. From the authors' description of their analysis: Demultiplexing of reads and collapsing into UMI-guided consensus sequences were performed with migec v1.2.7. With mixcr v2.1.11, UMI consensuses were aligned to TRA and TRB V and J templates and assembled into clonotypes. Expanded or contracted clonotypes were those called significant by both edgeR and NoisET, with noise models trained on biological replicates. edgeR calls used a false discovery rate-adjusted p below 0.01 and a log2 fold-change threshold of 1. PCA with hierarchical clustering of max-normalized trajectories of the 1000 most abundant clonotypes was used as exploratory dynamics analysis. Separately sequenced CD4+ and CD8+ repertoires were used to assign a CD4 or CD8 phenotype to each responding clone. Using fastp at Q25 and MiXCR, TCRdb reprocessed the public reads and kept productive beta chains. Each entry merges the rows of one CDR3 protein and shows their most common DNA and genes. TCRdb, not the original authors, processed these V and J calls. Within this sample are some 290,000 distinct CDR3 sequences, with around 15% of them counted one time only. Roughly a fifth of the sample is held by the ten biggest clonotypes.

PBMCs were isolated by Ficoll-Paque density gradient centrifugation. This clonotype was counted only a few times. This clone's antigen is unknown. No base quality values were provided; no much bigger clone lies one nucleotide off. The specimen sequenced was PBMCs or a T cell subset sorted from them (not recorded which). The sequence derives from a man aged 18 to 29 who had mild COVID-19 (a few samples of this study predate the infection). The sample titles of this study are shuffled in the database, so cell type and time point are left out; the donor was told from shared clones. The chain joins TRBV12-3 or TRBV12-4 to TRBJ2-2; the D gene assignment is perhaps TRBD1 or TRBD2, with each matching 6 bases. Here is the DNA: TGTGCCAGCAGCAGGGGACTCCTCGCGAACACCGGGGAGCTGTTTTTT. This codes for CASSRGLLANTGELFF.